This TCR beta chain originates from a study of blood T cells in healthy people across ages. V gave up 6 bases and J gave up 8 bases, with 26 bases separating them. The germline V gene encodes CDR1 DFQATT and CDR2 SNEGSKA (reference sequence). There are 16 residues in the CDR3. The use of a sample-barcoded 5' primer and a J-beta primer mix characterized a second PCR of roughly 6 to 11 cycles. TCRdb fed the 5' RACE reads into MiXCR, producing one record per CDR3 protein. Among about 620,000 distinct CDR3 sequences listed, over 40% were seen once. This sequence was found in a woman older than 75 in good health. Sample: blood. The chain has TRBV20-1 and TRBJ2-4; perhaps TRBD2 as D (7 bases). The CDR3 nucleotides are TGCAGTGCAGTCGAGAGGGCGGGGGCGTTCATAGACATTCAGTACTTC. The encoded protein is CSAVERAGAFIDIQYF.